These 27 T cell receptor beta chains were sequenced from one sample in a study of shared T cell receptors in the human thymus. Libraries were prepared by immunoSEQ multiplex PCR; TCRdb keeps only in-frame clonotypes and omits some of them. The data hold over 350,000 clones, with over 90% observed a single time. Source material: thymocytes. All receptors come from a human donor.

This rearrangement joins TRBV19 to TRBJ1-2; D is unresolved. Trimming removed 4 bases at V and 2 bases at J, with 11 bases between. The CDR3 contains 14 residues. Germline-derived CDR1 and CDR2 are LNHDA and SQIVND (reference sequence). The CDR3 DNA sequence: TGTGCCAGTAGTACACACCTACCGAACTATGGCTACACCTTC. Translated, it gives CASSTHLPNYGYTF.

The CDR3 reads CASSVGLAGGPGDEQYF. CDR3 coding DNA: TGTGCCAGCAGCGTAGGTCTAGCGGGAGGCCCCGGGGATGAGCAGTACTTC. The chain uses TRBV9 and TRBJ2-7, with 11 bases aligning to TRBD2. Germline V gives CDR1 SGDLS, CDR2 YYNGEE. This CDR3 contains 17 residues. J lost 7 bases, V lost 0 bases, and 12 bases had no gene match.

The V gene is TRBV2, the J gene TRBJ1-3; 8 nucleotides match TRBD1. Per germline, CDR1 SNHLY and CDR2 FYNNEI. With V trimmed by 8 bases and J by 0 bases, 6 bases remained unmatched. The CDR3 is made up of 15 amino acids. The CDR3 sequence is CASGTGSFSGNTIYF. CDR3 nucleotide sequence: TGTGCCAGCGGGACAGGATCCTTCTCTGGAAACACCATATATTTT. The variable domain in full, with the rest retrieved from reference TRBV2 and TRBJ1-3, is EPEVTQTPSHQVTQMGQEVILRCVPISNHLYFYWYRQILGQKVEFLVSFYNNEISEKSEIFDDQFSVERPDGSNFTLKIRSTKLEDSAMYFCASGTGSFSGNTIYFGEGSWLTVV.

This clone was seen a single time. The genes are TRBV15 and TRBJ2-3, with TRBD1 matching over 7 bases. Germline V gene sequence: CDR1 LNHNV, CDR2 YYDKDF (reference sequence). The CDR3 is 15 residues long. V shed 3 bases, J shed 4 bases, and the junction held 7 bases outside the gene matches. The CDR3 protein is CATSRRQGLPDTQYF. In nucleotides, the CDR3 is TGTGCCACCAGCAGGAGACAGGGCCTCCCAGATACGCAGTATTTT.

This chain joins TRBV4-1 and TRBJ1-2; D is possibly TRBD1 (5 bases). CDR1 is MGHRA, CDR2 YSYEKL, per germline. This CDR3 comprises 20 residues. Trimming left V 4 bases short and J 5 bases short, with 32 bases between. The CDR3 protein is CASSPVSGPRGRRDHYGYTF. The CDR3 nucleotides are TGCGCCAGCAGCCCCGTTTCTGGTCCGAGGGGCCGCCGGGATCATTATGGCTACACCTTC.

This clone came up a few times. This chain connects TRBV6-6 to TRBJ1-1, with D perhaps matching TRBD1 (6 bases). This CDR3 contains 15 residues. Trimming cost V 0 bases and J 4 bases, with 12 bases left between them. Germline lookup yields CDR1 MNHNY and CDR2 SVGAGI (reference sequence). The CDR3 DNA reads TGTGCCAGCAGTTACTCGAACAGGGAGCCCACTGAAGCTTTCTTT. Encoded protein: CASSYSNREPTEAFF.

V gene TRBV25-1 combines with J gene TRBJ2-7; a possible D gene is TRBD1 (6 bases). The CDR3 is 17 amino acids. CDR1 and CDR2 (germline): MGHDK, SYGVNS. V lost 1 base and J lost 0, with 16 bases in between. The CDR3 DNA follows: TGTGCCAGCAGTGAATCACCGCAGGGGCAGCCCTCCTACGAGCAGTACTTC. Amino acids: CASSESPQGQPSYEQYF.

J is TRBJ2-2 and V is TRBV27; either TRBD1 or TRBD2 may supply D (5 bases each). This CDR3 comprises 15 residues. Between the trimmed V and J ends, which lost 0 bases and 9 bases, there was a span of 14 bases. CDR1 and CDR2 from the germline V gene are MNHEY and SMNVEV (reference sequence). The CDR3 reads CASSLSRVGRRELFF. CDR3 nucleotides: TGTGCCAGCAGTTTATCCAGGGTGGGACGGCGGGAGCTGTTTTTT.

The chain is built from TRBV28 and TRBJ1-2, with 7 positions matching TRBD1. The CDR3 is made up of 12 amino acids. Germline trimming cut 8 bases from V and 5 bases from J; bases unmatched to any gene: 5. Germline-derived CDR1 and CDR2 are MDHEN and SYDVKM. The CDR3 protein is CASSGQSYGYTF. In DNA, the CDR3 is TGTGCCAGCTCGGGACAGAGTTATGGCTACACCTTC.

V is TRBV10-1 and J is TRBJ2-7; TRBD1 agrees at 9 bases. Germline V gene sequence: CDR1 WNHNN, CDR2 SYGVQD (reference sequence). CDR3 length: 14 residues. V lost 5 bases to trimming and J lost 3 bases; unmatched junction nucleotides: 5. This CDR3 reads CASSTGTGIYEQYF. As DNA, the CDR3 is TGCGCCAGCAGTACCGGGACAGGGATCTACGAGCAGTACTTC.

This clone was found once. J is TRBJ2-4 and V is TRBV7-9, with unresolved D. The CDR3 length is 13 residues. Trimming removed 1 base at V and 5 bases at J, with 6 bases between. From germline, CDR1 is SEHNR and CDR2 FQNEAQ (reference sequence). CDR3 region: CASSLGRENIQYF. The CDR3 region has the DNA TGTGCCAGCAGCTTAGGACGGGAAAACATTCAGTACTTC. Supplemented by reference TRBV7-9 and TRBJ2-4, the full variable domain reads DTGVSQNPRHKITKRGQNVTFRCDPISEHNRLYWYRQTLGQGPEFLTYFQNEAQLEKSRLLSDRFSAERPKGSFSTLEIQRTEQGDSAMYLCASSLGRENIQYFGAGTRLSVL.

The CDR3 loop reads CASSLADKKREGNIYEQYF. In DNA form, the CDR3 reads TGTGCCAGCAGCTTGGCCGATAAAAAGCGGGAGGGAAATATTTACGAGCAGTACTTC. The chain carries TRBV5-5 and TRBJ2-7, with 10 positions matching TRBD2. Unmatched junction bases numbered 16, after V lost 0 bases and J lost 4 bases. Germline values: CDR1 SGHKS, CDR2 YYEKEE (reference sequence). The CDR3 length is 19 residues.

The chain links TRBV25-1 to TRBJ2-3; D remains unclear. CDR3 length: 15 residues. The V gene lost 6 bases and the J gene lost 3 bases, with 16 bases spanning the gap. The germline V gene encodes CDR1 MGHDK and CDR2 SYGVNS. In nucleotides, the CDR3 is TGTGCCAGCAGCGCCAGCGCGGCTGGGACAGATACGCAGTATTTT. It encodes CASSASAAGTDTQYF.

The rearrangement joins TRBV30 to TRBJ2-6; no clear D. The germline V gene has CDR1 GTSNPN and CDR2 SVGIG (reference sequence). The CDR3 is 15 amino acids. Trimming shortened V by 3 bases and J by 0 bases, and 9 bases separated the two germline ends. The CDR3 DNA reads TGTGCCTGGAGCGGCAGACACTCTGGGGCCAACGTCCTGACTTTC. Its protein product is CAWSGRHSGANVLTF. Full variable domain (outside the CDR3, taken from reference TRBV30 and TRBJ2-6): SQTIHQWPATLVQPVGSPLSLECTVEGTSNPNLYWYRQAAGRGLQLLFYSVGIGQISSEVPQNLSASRPQDRQFILSSKKLLLSDSGFYLCAWSGRHSGANVLTFGAGSRLTVL.

The V call is TRBV10-3, the J call TRBJ1-2; tentative D call: TRBD1 (6 bases). The CDR3 is 13 residues long. Between the trimmed V and J ends, which lost 3 bases and 6 bases, there was a span of 11 bases. The germline gives CDR1 ENHRY, CDR2 SYGVKD. The CDR3 region has the DNA TGTGCCATCAGTGACTACGACAGGCATGGCTACACCTTC. It specifies CAISDYDRHGYTF.

The chain couples TRBV5-6 to TRBJ1-4; TRBD1 agrees at 7 bases. The V and J ends lost 1 base and 0 bases, in that order; junction bases with no gene match: 9. Germline V gene lookup returns CDR1 SGHDT and CDR2 YYEEEE. The CDR3 has 18 residues. The DNA of the CDR3 is TGTGCCAGCAGCTTGCGCGGGACAGACCAAACAACTAATGAAAAACTGTTTTTT. Translated: CASSLRGTDQTTNEKLFF.

The V call is TRBV29-1, the J call TRBJ1-3; a weak D match, TRBD1 (5 bases). The CDR3 is 15 residues long. V gave up 7 bases and J gave up 0 bases, with 16 bases separating them. Looked up from germline, CDR1 is SQVTM and CDR2 is ANQGSEA. CDR3: CSAAGQESSGNTIYF. The CDR3 nucleotides read TGCAGCGCTGCGGGGCAGGAGAGCTCTGGAAACACCATATATTTT.

The CDR3 coding sequence is TGTGCCAGCAGCCCAGGTTCTACCTACGAGCAGTACTTC. Its translation: CASSPGSTYEQYF. The chain employs TRBV5-4 and TRBJ2-7; unclear D gene. CDR3 length equals 13 residues. V was cut by 4 bases and J by 2 bases, with 10 bases left in between. The V gene's germline CDR1 is SGHNT and CDR2 YYREEE (reference sequence).

V usage is TRBV5-6 and J usage is TRBJ2-7; D remains ambiguous. Germline V gene sequence: CDR1 SGHDT, CDR2 YYEEEE. Trimming removed 3 bases from V and 1 base from J, with 11 bases in between. The CDR3 has 14 amino acids. CDR3 loop: CASSSHSVSYEQYF. The CDR3 DNA reads as TGTGCCAGCAGCTCACACAGCGTATCCTACGAGCAGTACTTC.

This sequence joins TRBV5-6 and TRBJ2-7; 9 bases are shared with TRBD2. Trimming removed 0 bases from V and 2 bases from J; junction bases left unmatched: 3. The germline V gene encodes CDR1 SGHDT and CDR2 YYEEEE. This CDR3 spans 15 amino acids. CDR3 nucleotides: TGTGCCAGCAGCTTGGGACTAGCGGACCCCTACGAGCAGTACTTC. This sequence encodes CASSLGLADPYEQYF.

This clone was picked up one time. The CDR3 region is CASSLVGIRGQRSPLHF. CDR3 DNA sequence: TGTGCCAGCAGTTTAGTGGGCATCAGGGGACAGCGATCACCCCTCCACTTT. This sequence joins TRBV27 and TRBJ1-6, with 7 positions matching TRBD1. The germline V gene has CDR1 MNHEY and CDR2 SMNVEV (reference sequence). V shed 2 bases and J 10 bases; nucleotides not matched to a gene: 14. The CDR3 covers 17 residues.

The V and J genes are TRBV27 and TRBJ1-6, with 11 bases matching TRBD1. The CDR3 length is 16 residues. The V and J ends lost 4 bases and 9 bases, in that order; junction bases with no gene match: 8. Germline CDR1 reads MNHEY; CDR2 reads SMNVEV (reference sequence). The CDR3 here is CASSSSDRGHVSPLHF. The CDR3 DNA follows: TGTGCCAGCAGTTCCTCGGACAGGGGGCATGTTTCACCCCTCCACTTT.

This clone was counted a single time. J is TRBJ2-5 and V is TRBV15, with D tentatively TRBD1 (5 bases). From germline, CDR1 is LNHNV and CDR2 YYDKDF (reference sequence). Trimming removed 8 bases at V and 3 bases at J, with 10 bases between. The CDR3 totals 12 residues. In nucleotides, the CDR3 is TGTGCCACCCGGCCAGGGAAAGAGACCCAGTACTTC. This encodes CATRPGKETQYF.

The chain employs TRBV28 and TRBJ2-1; D is unresolved. This CDR3 spans 14 amino acids. CDR1 and CDR2 (germline): MDHEN, SYDVKM. Trimming pared 3 bases from V and 0 bases from J, leaving 6 bases between. The CDR3 spells CASSFQSSYNEQFF. The CDR3 nucleotides are TGTGCCAGCAGTTTTCAGAGCTCCTACAATGAGCAGTTCTTC. The full variable domain, its missing parts supplied by reference TRBV28 and TRBJ2-1, is DVKVTQSSRYLVKRTGEKVFLECVQDMDHENMFWYRQDPGLGLRLIYFSYDVKMKEKGDIPEGYSVSREKKERFSLILESASTNQTSMYLCASSFQSSYNEQFFGPGTRLTVL.

CDR3 protein: CASSQDLATDTQYF. In nucleotides, the CDR3 is TGCGCCAGCAGCCAAGATCTGGCGACAGATACGCAGTATTTT. The chain joins TRBV4-1 to TRBJ2-3; no clear D gene. V was clipped by 0 bases and J by 3 bases, with 7 bases between them. This CDR3 is 14 amino acids long. Germline V gene lookup returns CDR1 MGHRA and CDR2 YSYEKL.

The chain is built from TRBV4-2 and TRBJ2-5, with unresolved D. Germline V gives CDR1 LGHNA, CDR2 YNFKEQ. The CDR3 sequence is 16 residues long. V was shortened by 1 base and J by 0 bases, with 12 bases between the two germline ends. CDR3 protein: CASSQGPADHQETQYF. CDR3 DNA: TGTGCCAGCAGCCAAGGCCCAGCAGATCACCAAGAGACCCAGTACTTC.

This chain links TRBV28 with TRBJ1-2; 7 bases are a match to TRBD1. The CDR3 length is 17 residues. Germline-derived CDR1 and CDR2 are MDHEN and SYDVKM. Losses at the gene ends were 6 bases for V and 0 bases for J; bases not matched to a gene: 13. CDR3 nucleotides: TGTGCCAGCAGCCCCCGGGACAGCCGACGGGCTAACTATGGCTACACCTTC. This codes for CASSPRDSRRANYGYTF.